This T cell receptor beta chain derives from a study of blood T cell repertoires in COVID-19. V lost 4 bases to trimming and J lost 5 bases; unmatched junction nucleotides: 5. The CDR3 has 14 amino acids. Looked up from germline, CDR1 is SGHRS and CDR2 is YFSETQ. Method: immunoSEQ multiplex PCR; TCRdb's copy keeps in-frame clones and lacks some. The sample lists 25,000 to 35,000 clones, approximately 80% occurring once. The genes are TRBV5-1 and TRBJ2-7, with 11 bases lining up with TRBD1. Sequencing was done on a sample of peripheral blood. This TCR came from a man between 70 and 80 years old with active COVID-19. The CDR3 protein is CASSLRDRGNEQYF. CDR3 DNA: TGCGCCAGCAGCCTCCGGGACAGGGGGAACGAGCAGTACTTC.